The source of this TCR beta chain is a study of blood T cells in healthy people across ages. The authors ran a second PCR of 7 to 11 cycles using a sample-barcoded 5' primer and a J-beta primer mix. TCRdb ran MiXCR on the 5' RACE reads and lists one entry per CDR3 protein. The top ten hold roughly 23% of the sample, which has 1.5 million to 2 million distinct CDR3 sequences, about two fifths seen once. The CDR3 contains 16 residues. Trimming cost V 4 bases and J 5 bases; bases outside gene matches: 10. Sequencing was carried out using blood. This clonotype originated in a human donor in good health. The chain carries TRBV12-3 or TRBV12-4 and TRBJ2-1; 8 bases are shared with TRBD2. For the CDR3, the DNA is TGTGCCAGCAGTTATCTTCCGGGGGGGCTCAACAATGAGCAGTTCTTC. Its protein product is CASSYLPGGLNNEQFF.